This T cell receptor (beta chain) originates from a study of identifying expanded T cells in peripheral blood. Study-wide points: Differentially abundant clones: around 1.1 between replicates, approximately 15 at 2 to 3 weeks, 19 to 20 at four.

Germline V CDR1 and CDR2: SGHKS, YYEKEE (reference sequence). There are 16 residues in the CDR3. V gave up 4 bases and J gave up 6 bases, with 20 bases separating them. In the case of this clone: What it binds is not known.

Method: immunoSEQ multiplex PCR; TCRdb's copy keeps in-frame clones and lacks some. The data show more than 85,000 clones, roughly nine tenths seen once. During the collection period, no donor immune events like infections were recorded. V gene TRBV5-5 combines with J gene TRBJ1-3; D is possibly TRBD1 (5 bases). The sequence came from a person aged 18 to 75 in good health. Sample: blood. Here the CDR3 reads CASSPGVQGYLNTIYF. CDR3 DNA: TGTGCCAGCAGCCCCGGGGTGCAGGGCTATCTAAACACCATATATTTT. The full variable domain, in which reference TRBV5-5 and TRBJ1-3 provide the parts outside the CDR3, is DAGVTQSPTHLIKTRGQQVTLRCSPISGHKSVSWYQQVLGQGPQFIFQYYEKEERGRGNFPDRFSARQFPNYSSELNVNALLLGDSALYLCASSPGVQGYLNTIYFGEGSWLTVV.